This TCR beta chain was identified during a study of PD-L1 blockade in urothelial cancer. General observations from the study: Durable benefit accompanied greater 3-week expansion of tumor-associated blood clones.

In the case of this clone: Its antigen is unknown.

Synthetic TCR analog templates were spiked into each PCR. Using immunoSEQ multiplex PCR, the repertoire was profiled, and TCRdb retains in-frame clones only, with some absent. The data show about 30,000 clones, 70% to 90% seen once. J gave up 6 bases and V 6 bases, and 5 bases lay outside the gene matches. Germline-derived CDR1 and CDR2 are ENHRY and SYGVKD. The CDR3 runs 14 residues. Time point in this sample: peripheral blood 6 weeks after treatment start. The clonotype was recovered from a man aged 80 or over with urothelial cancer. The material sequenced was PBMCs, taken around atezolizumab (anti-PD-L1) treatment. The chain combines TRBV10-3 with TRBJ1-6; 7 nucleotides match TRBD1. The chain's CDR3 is CAIREGARNSPLHF. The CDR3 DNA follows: TGTGCCATCAGGGAGGGGGCCCGTAATTCACCCCTCCACTTT.